The rows below give T cell receptor beta chains drawn from one sample of a study of T cell changes during pregnancy in multiple sclerosis. The repertoire was sequenced with immunoSEQ multiplex PCR; TCRdb's copy has only in-frame clones and lacks some. The sample shows some 37,000 clones, about 89% of them seen only once. Here the sequenced sample was CD8+ T cells from peripheral blood mononuclear cells, taken in the third trimester of pregnancy. The origin of the receptors is a female donor with multiple sclerosis, enrolled in a pregnancy study. The CDR3 runs from the conserved cysteine through the conserved F or W. Fields, in order: V gene, CDR3 protein.

v_gene: TRBV27; CDR3aa: CASSNRDSYGYTF
v_gene: TRBV19; CDR3aa: CASSIQGRKGSNQPQHF
v_gene: TRBV14; CDR3aa: CASSLGRGYSNQPQHF
v_gene: TRBV15; CDR3aa: CATSRKGADDYEQYF
v_gene: TRBV7-8; CDR3aa: CASSSWGLKEYEQYF
v_gene: TRBV13; CDR3aa: CASSVAGDINEQFF
v_gene: TRBV7-9; CDR3aa: CASSPDRGRRNTIYF
v_gene: TRBV15; CDR3aa: CATSRDLWQGYTDTQYF
v_gene: TRBV19; CDR3aa: CASSMAGNGNQPQHF
v_gene: TRBV27; CDR3aa: CASSLSRAGRTSNYGYTF
v_gene: TRBV6-1; CDR3aa: CASSPLNEQFF
v_gene: TRBV7-9; CDR3aa: CASPHEQAGELFF
v_gene: TRBV27; CDR3aa: CASSLRITYEQYF
v_gene: TRBV10-3; CDR3aa: CATSTHNNTEAFF
v_gene: TRBV6-4; CDR3aa: CASSDTSGGSDTQYF
v_gene: TRBV7-7; CDR3aa: CASSFFRGRQPQHF
v_gene: TRBV7-8; CDR3aa: CASSPVPGQGTTIYF
v_gene: TRBV5-1; CDR3aa: CASSLDPGTSLFHEQFF
v_gene: TRBV4-3; CDR3aa: CASSPGLAGAGEQFF